The clone carrying this TCR beta chain was detected ten times or more. Germline V gene sequence: CDR1 SNHLY, CDR2 FYNNEI. The CDR3 totals 14 residues. Trimming cost V 5 bases and J 4 bases, with 14 bases left between them. Among ophthalmopathy patients, the Clinical Activity Score reached at least 3, the NOSPECS grade reached at least 4, and duration remained under 3 months. This record comes from a study of T cells in Graves' hyperthyroidism and ophthalmopathy. RNA transcripts were the template for amplifying TCR beta CDR3 regions. HTBI primers were the set used in a first-round RT-PCR of the TCR CDR3. One entry per CDR3 protein, called by TCRdb with MiXCR from the multiplex PCR reads. The data contain some 530,000 distinct CDR3 sequences, 20% to 25% of them singletons.

The rearrangement links TRBV2 to TRBJ1-2; no definite D call. Sequenced sample: blood. The sequence was collected from a woman aged 70-85 years with Graves' ophthalmopathy. The CDR3 region is CASSPKPEVYGYTF. In DNA, the CDR3 is TGTGCCAGCAGTCCGAAGCCGGAGGTCTATGGCTACACCTTC.